Below are 2 T cell receptor beta chains sequenced from a single sample in a study of cytomegalovirus exposure and HLA in healthy donors. PCR was performed using 60 Vbeta and 13 Jbeta primers. Generated by immunoSEQ multiplex PCR, the TCRdb table keeps only in-frame clones and is missing some. The sample lists about 150,000 clones; 68% were seen once. Sequencing was performed on PBMCs. Every receptor here comes from a man aged 30-40 years in good health and CMV-seropositive.

The table lists this clone with a count of one. The V call is TRBV30, the J call TRBJ2-2; 9 nucleotides match TRBD1. This CDR3 comprises 13 residues. In germline, CDR1 is GTSNPN, CDR2 SVGIG (reference sequence). Trimming cost V 5 bases and J 7 bases; bases outside gene matches: 5. The chain's CDR3 is CAWDYRGRGELFF. The CDR3 bases are TGTGCCTGGGATTACAGGGGGCGCGGGGAGCTGTTTTTT.

V is TRBV7-9 and J is TRBJ2-2; no clear D. There are 14 residues in the CDR3. Germline loops: CDR1 SEHNR, CDR2 FQNEAQ (reference sequence). Trimming shortened V by 3 bases and J by 6 bases, and 11 bases separated the two germline ends. DNA of the CDR3: TGTGCCAGCAGCTTCCCCCGGGTTCCCGGGGAGCTGTTTTTT. Protein sequence: CASSFPRVPGELFF.